A selection of T cell receptor beta chains follows, all from one sample in a study of cytomegalovirus exposure and HLA in healthy donors. Libraries were prepared by immunoSEQ multiplex PCR; TCRdb keeps only in-frame clonotypes and omits some of them. The sample includes a few hundred thousand clones, about 80% seen only once; the top ten take around 8%. Sequencing used PBMCs. These receptors all stem from a woman in her sixties or seventies in good health and CMV-seropositive. CDR3s include the opening cysteine and the closing phenylalanine or tryptophan. D genes are given only for firm matches. Clone size is stated in some rows and not others, as once, few, many or a class when expanded.

len,d_gene,v_gene,j_gene,abundance,CDR3nt,CDR3aa
17,NA,TRBV28,TRBJ1-5,NA,TGTGCCAGCAGATCTACAGGGACGGTTTATAGCAATCAGCCCCAGCATTTT,CASRSTGTVYSNQPQHF
14,NA,TRBV6-5,TRBJ1-1,once,TGTGCCAGCAGTTCTCCGACAGGTTGGACTGAAGCTTTCTTT,CASSSPTGWTEAFF
14,NA,TRBV4-2,TRBJ1-1,NA,TGTGCCAGCAGGATAACAGGCTTGAACACTGAAGCTTTCTTT,CASRITGLNTEAFF
11,NA,TRBV7-9,TRBJ2-7,once,TGTGCCAGCAGCTTAACGGGAGAGCAGTACTTC,CASSLTGEQYF
14,NA,TRBV2,TRBJ1-3,NA,TGTGCCAGCAGCACAGGTTCAGGGGGAAACACCATATATTTT,CASSTGSGGNTIYF
11,NA,TRBV6-6,TRBJ2-5,NA,TGTGCCAGCAGCCCCGAAGAGACCCAGTACTTC,CASSPEETQYF
14,TRBD1,TRBV2,TRBJ2-7,NA,TGTGCCAGCAATACCGGGACAGGGAGCTACGAGCAGTACTTC,CASNTGTGSYEQYF
16,NA,TRBV5-1,TRBJ2-3,NA,TGCGCCAGCAGCTTGGAAGGGGGAGGGGGTGCAGATACGCAGTATTTT,CASSLEGGGGADTQYF
13,NA,TRBV2,TRBJ2-7,NA,TGTGCCAGCAGCCCCCTTGACTACTACGAGCAGTACTTC,CASSPLDYYEQYF
11,NA,TRBV14,TRBJ2-5,NA,TGTGCCAGCAGCCTACAAGAGACCCAGTACTTC,CASSLQETQYF